This T cell receptor beta chain comes out of a study of human T cells and chemical hapten exposure. Notes on the study in general: Every donor had alopecia, and their immune response may therefore differ from healthy people's.

This clonotype was counted many times. What it binds is unknown. It was the library that attached unique molecular identifiers to individual cDNA molecules. One entry per CDR3 protein results from TCRdb running MiXCR on the RACE reads. The sample contains under 90,000 distinct CDR3 sequences, around 9.5% of which appear only once. Trimming took off 1 base at V and 12 bases at J, with 16 bases between the two ends. CDR3 length: 14 amino acids. Looked up from germline, CDR1 is DFQATT and CDR2 is SNEGSKA (reference sequence). Time point noted: pre-sensitization, week 0. As to treatment: therapeutic diphenylcyclopropenone sensitization with weekly scalp DPC. Blood was collected ahead of every patch test applied. The study enrolled 18 to 70-year-old alopecia patients suitable for DPC.

The starting material was whole blood, obtained in connection with sensitization to the hapten diphenylcyclopropenone (DPC). This chain joins TRBV20-1 and TRBJ1-6; D is perhaps TRBD1 (6 bases). The sequence was collected from a woman aged 40 to 50 with alopecia areata. Some clones in this sample may be carry-over from other donors' samples. The CDR3 DNA reads as TGCAGTGCTAGAGCTGGCAGGGGAATCAAACCCCTCCACTTT. Translation: CSARAGRGIKPLHF.